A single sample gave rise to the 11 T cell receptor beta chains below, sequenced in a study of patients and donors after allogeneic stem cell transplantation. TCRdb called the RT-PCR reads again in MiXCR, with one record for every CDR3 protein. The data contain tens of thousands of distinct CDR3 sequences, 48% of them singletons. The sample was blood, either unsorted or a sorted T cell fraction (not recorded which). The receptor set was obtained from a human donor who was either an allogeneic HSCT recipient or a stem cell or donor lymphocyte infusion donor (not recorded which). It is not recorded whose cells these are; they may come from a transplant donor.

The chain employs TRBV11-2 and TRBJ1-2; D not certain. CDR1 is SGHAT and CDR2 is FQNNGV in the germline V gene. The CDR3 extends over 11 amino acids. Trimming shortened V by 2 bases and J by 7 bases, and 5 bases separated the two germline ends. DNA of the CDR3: TGTGCCAGCAGCTTACGGACTGGCTACACCTTC. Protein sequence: CASSLRTGYTF.

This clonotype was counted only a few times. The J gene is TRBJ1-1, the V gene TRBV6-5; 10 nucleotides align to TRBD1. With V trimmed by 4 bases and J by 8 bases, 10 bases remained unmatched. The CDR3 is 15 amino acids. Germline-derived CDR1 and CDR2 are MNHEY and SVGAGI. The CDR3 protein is CASSSTGTGEQEAFF. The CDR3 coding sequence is TGTGCCAGCAGTTCCACCGGGACAGGGGAACAGGAAGCTTTCTTT.

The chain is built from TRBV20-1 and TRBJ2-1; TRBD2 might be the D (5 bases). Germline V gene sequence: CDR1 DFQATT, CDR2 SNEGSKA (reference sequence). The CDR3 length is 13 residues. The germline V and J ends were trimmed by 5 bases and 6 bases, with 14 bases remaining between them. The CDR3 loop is CSARTDGPNEQFF. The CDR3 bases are TGCAGTGCTCGGACTGATGGACCCAATGAGCAGTTCTTC.

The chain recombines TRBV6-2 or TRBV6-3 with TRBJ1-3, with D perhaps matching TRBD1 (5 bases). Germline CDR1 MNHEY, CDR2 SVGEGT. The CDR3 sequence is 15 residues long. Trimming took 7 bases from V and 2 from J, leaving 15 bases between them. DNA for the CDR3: TGTGCCAGCAAGAGAACCGGGGGAACTGGAAACACCATATATTTT. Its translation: CASKRTGGTGNTIYF.

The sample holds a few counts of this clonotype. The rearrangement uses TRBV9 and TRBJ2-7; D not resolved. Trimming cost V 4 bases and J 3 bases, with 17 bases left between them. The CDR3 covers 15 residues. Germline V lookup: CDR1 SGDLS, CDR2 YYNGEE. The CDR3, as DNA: TGTGCCAGCAGCCCGAGTGGTAGCACCGACTACGAGCAGTACTTC. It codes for CASSPSGSTDYEQYF. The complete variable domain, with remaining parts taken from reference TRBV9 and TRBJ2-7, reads DSGVTQTPKHLITATGQRVTLRCSPRSGDLSVYWYQQSLDQGLQFLIQYYNGEERAKGNILERFSAQQFPDLHSELNLSSLELGDSALYFCASSPSGSTDYEQYFGPGTRLTVT.

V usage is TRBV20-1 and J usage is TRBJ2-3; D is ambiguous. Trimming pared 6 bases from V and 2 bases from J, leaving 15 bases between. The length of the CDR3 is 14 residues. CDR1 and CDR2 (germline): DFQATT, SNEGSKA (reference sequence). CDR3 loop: CSARPLPSTDTQYF. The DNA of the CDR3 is TGCAGTGCCCGACCCCTACCCTCCACAGATACGCAGTATTTT.

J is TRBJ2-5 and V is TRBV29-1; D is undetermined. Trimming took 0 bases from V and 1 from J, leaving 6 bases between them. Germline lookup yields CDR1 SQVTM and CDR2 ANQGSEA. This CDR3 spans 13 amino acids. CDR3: CSVEERVQETQYF. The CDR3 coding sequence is TGCAGCGTTGAAGAACGGGTCCAAGAGACCCAGTACTTC.

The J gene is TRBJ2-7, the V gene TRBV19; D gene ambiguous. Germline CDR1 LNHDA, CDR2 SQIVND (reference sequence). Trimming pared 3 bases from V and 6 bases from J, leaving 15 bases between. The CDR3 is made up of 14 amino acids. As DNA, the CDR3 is TGTGCCAGTAGTATCAGCACAGACCGAGGCGAGCAGTACTTC. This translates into CASSISTDRGEQYF.

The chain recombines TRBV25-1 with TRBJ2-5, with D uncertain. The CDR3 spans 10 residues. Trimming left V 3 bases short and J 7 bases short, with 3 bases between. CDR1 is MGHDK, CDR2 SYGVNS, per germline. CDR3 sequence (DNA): TGTGCCAGCAGTGACGGGACCCAGTACTTC. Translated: CASSDGTQYF.

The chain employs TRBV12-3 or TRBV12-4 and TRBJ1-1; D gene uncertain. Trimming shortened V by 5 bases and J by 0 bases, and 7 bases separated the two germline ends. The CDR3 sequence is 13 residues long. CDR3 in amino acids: CASSPVVNTEAFF. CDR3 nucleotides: TGTGCCAGCAGTCCCGTCGTGAACACTGAAGCTTTCTTT.

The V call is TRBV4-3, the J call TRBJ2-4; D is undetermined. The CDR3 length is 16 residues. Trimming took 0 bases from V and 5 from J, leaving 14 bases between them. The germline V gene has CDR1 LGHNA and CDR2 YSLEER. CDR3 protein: CASSQDLNLRENIQYF. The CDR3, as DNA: TGCGCCAGCAGCCAAGATCTTAACCTCCGGGAAAACATTCAGTACTTC.